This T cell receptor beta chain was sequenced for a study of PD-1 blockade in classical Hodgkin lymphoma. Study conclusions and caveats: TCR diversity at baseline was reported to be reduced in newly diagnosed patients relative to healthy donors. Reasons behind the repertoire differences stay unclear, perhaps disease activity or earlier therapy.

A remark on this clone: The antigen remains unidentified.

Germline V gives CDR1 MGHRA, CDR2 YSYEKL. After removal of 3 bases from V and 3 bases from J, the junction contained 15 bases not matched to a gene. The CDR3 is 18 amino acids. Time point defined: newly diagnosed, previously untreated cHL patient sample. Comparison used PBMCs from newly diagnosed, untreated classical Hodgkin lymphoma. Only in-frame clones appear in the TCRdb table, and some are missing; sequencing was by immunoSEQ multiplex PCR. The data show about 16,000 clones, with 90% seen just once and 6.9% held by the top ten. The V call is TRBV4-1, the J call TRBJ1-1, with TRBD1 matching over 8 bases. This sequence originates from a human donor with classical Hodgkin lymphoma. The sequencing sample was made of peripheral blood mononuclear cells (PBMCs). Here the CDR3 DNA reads TGCGCCAGCAGCCAGGAGACAGGGGAGGTCGGTCTGGACACTGAAGCTTTCTTT. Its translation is CASSQETGEVGLDTEAFF.